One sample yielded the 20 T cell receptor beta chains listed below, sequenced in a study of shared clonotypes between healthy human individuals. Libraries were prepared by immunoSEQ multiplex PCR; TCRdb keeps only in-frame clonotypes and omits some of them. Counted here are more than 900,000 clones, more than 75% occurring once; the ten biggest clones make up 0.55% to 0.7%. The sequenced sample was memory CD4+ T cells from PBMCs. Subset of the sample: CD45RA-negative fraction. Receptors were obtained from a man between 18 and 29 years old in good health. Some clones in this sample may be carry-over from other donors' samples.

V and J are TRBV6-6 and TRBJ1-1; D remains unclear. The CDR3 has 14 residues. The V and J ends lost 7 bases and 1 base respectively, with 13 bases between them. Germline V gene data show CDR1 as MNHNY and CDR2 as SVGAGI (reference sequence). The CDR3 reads CASKRETANTEAFF. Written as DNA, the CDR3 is TGTGCCAGCAAAAGGGAAACGGCGAACACTGAAGCTTTCTTT.

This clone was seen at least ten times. The CDR3 nucleotides read TGTGCCAGCAGTCTGACAGGGATCTCCTACGAGCAGTACTTC. Translation gives CASSLTGISYEQYF. The V gene is TRBV27, the J gene TRBJ2-7, with 7 positions matching TRBD1. The CDR3 contains 14 residues. Losses at the gene ends were 5 bases for V and 0 bases for J; bases not matched to a gene: 4. Germline lookup yields CDR1 MNHEY and CDR2 SMNVEV (reference sequence).

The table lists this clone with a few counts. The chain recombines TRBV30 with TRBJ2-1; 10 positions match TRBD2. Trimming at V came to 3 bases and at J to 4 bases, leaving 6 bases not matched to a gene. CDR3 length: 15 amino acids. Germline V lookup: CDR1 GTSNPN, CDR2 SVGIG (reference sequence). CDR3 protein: CAWSDGLAVYNEQFF. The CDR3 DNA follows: TGTGCCTGGAGCGACGGACTAGCGGTGTACAATGAGCAGTTCTTC.

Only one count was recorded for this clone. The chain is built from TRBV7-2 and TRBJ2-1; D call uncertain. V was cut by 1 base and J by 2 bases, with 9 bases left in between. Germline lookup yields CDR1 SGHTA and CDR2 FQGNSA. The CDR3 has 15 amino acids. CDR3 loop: CASSLGPVAYNEQFF. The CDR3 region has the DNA TGTGCCAGCAGCTTAGGCCCTGTGGCCTACAATGAGCAGTTCTTC.

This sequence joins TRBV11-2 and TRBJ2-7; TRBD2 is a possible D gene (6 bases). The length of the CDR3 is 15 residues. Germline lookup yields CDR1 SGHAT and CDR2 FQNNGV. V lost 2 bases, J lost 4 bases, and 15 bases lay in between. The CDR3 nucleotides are TGTGCCAGCAGCTTAAAGGGGACTGGAATTTACGAGCAGTACTTC. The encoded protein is CASSLKGTGIYEQYF.

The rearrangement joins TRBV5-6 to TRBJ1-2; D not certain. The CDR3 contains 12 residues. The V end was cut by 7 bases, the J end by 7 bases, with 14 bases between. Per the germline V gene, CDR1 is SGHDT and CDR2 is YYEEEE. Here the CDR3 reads CASGKGTGGYTF. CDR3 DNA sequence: TGTGCCAGCGGAAAGGGTACGGGTGGCTACACCTTC.

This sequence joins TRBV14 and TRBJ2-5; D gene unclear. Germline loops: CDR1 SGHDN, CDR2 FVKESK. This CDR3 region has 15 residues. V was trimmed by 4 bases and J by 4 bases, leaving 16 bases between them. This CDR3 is CASSPYLKLGETQYF. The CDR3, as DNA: TGTGCCAGCAGCCCCTACTTGAAGTTAGGAGAGACCCAGTACTTC.

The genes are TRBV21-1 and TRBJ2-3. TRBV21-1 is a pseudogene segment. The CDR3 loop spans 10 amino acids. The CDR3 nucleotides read TGTGCCATCAAGAAAGGTACGCAGTATTTT. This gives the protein CAIKKGTQYF.

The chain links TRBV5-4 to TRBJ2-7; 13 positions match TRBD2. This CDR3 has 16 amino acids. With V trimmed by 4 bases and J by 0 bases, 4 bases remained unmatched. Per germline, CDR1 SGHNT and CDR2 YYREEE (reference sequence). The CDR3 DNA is TGTGCCAGCAGCCCCGGACTAGCGGGAGTCTCCTACGAGCAGTACTTC. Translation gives CASSPGLAGVSYEQYF.

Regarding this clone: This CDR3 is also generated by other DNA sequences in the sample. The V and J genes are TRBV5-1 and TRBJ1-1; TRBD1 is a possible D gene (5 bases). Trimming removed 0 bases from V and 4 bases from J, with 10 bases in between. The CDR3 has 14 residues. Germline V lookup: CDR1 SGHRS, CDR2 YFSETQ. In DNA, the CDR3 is TGCGCCAGCAGCTTGGGGCAGGGCGGCACTGAAGCTTTCTTT. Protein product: CASSLGQGGTEAFF.

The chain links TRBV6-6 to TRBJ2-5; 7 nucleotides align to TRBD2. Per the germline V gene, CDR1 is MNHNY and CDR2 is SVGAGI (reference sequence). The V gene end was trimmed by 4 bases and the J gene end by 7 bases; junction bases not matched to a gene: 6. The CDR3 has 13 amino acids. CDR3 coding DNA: TGTGCCAGCAGTTCTGTCGGGAGGAGGACCCAGTACTTC. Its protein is CASSSVGRRTQYF.

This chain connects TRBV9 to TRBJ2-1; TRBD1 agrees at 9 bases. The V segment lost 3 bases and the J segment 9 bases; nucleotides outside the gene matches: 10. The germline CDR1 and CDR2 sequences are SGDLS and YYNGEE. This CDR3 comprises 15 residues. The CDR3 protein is CASSGGTGSRVEQFF. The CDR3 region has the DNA TGTGCCAGCAGCGGAGGGACAGGGTCGAGGGTTGAGCAGTTCTTC. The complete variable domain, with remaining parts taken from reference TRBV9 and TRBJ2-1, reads DSGVTQTPKHLITATGQRVTLRCSPRSGDLSVYWYQQSLDQGLQFLIQYYNGEERAKGNILERFSAQQFPDLHSELNLSSLELGDSALYFCASSGGTGSRVEQFFGPGTRLTVL.

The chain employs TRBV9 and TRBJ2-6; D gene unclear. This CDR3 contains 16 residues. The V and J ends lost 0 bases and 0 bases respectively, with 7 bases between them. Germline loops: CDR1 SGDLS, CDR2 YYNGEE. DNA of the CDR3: TGTGCCAGCAGCGTAGGAGTCAACTCTGGGGCCAACGTCCTGACTTTC. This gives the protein CASSVGVNSGANVLTF.

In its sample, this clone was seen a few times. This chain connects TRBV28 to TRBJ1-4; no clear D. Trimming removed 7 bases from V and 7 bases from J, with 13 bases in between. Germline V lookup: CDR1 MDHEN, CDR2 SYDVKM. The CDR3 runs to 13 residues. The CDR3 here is CASTPPAGEKLFF. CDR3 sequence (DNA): TGTGCCAGCACTCCCCCAGCAGGTGAAAAACTGTTTTTT.

The CDR3 sequence is CASSTNLGVTEAFF. The CDR3 region has the DNA TGTGCCAGCAGCACCAATTTAGGTGTTACTGAAGCTTTCTTT. V is TRBV11-2 and J is TRBJ1-1, with D unclear. Per germline, CDR1 SGHAT and CDR2 FQNNGV. Trimming took off 5 bases at V and 5 bases at J, with 15 bases between the two ends. This CDR3 is 14 amino acids long.

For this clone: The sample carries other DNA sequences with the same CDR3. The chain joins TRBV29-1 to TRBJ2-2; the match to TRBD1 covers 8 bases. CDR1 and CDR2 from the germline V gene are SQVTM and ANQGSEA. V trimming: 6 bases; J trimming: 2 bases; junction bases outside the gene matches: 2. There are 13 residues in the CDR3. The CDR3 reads CSVDRGNTGELFF. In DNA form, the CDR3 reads TGCAGCGTAGACAGGGGTAACACCGGGGAGCTGTTTTTT.

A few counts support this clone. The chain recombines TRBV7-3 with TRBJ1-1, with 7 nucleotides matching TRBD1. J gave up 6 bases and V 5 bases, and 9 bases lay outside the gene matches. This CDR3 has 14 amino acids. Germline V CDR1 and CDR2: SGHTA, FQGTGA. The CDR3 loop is CASSPTQGVAEAFF. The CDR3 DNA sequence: TGTGCCAGCAGCCCCACTCAGGGGGTTGCTGAAGCTTTCTTT. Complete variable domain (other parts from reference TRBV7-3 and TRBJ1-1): GAGVSQTPSNKVTEKGKYVELRCDPISGHTALYWYRQSLGQGPEFLIYFQGTGAADDSGLPNDRFFAVRPEGSVSTLKIQRTERGDSAVYLCASSPTQGVAEAFFGQGTRLTVV.

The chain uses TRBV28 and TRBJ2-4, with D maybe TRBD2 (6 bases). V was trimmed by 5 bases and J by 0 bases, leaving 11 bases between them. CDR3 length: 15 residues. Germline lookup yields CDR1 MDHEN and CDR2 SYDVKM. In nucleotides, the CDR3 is TGTGCCAGCAGTGCGACGGGACTAGCCAAAAACATTCAGTACTTC. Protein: CASSATGLAKNIQYF.

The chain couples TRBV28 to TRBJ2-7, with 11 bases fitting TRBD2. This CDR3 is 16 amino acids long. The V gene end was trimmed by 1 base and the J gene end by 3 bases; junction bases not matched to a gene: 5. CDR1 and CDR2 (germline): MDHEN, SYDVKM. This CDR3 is CASSLYTSGSYYEQYF. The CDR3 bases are TGTGCCAGCAGTTTATATACTAGCGGGAGCTACTACGAGCAGTACTTC.

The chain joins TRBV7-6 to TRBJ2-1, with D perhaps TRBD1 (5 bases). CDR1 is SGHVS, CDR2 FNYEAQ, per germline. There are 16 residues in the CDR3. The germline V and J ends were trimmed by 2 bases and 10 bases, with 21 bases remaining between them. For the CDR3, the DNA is TGTGCCAGCAGCTTACCTTTTGTTGGGGCCGCGTCGGAGCAGTTCTTC. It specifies CASSLPFVGAASEQFF.